This T cell receptor beta chain derives from a study of shared clonotypes between healthy human individuals. Regarding the study as a whole: Shared across a handful of donors were 4% to 6% of the naive CD4 clonotypes.

In regard to this clone: Antigen unknown.

Profiling relied on immunoSEQ multiplex PCR, and the TCRdb table lists in-frame clones only, not all of them. Of 500,000 to 550,000 clones in the sample, about 96% were seen once. The V gene end was trimmed by 0 bases and the J gene end by 2 bases; junction bases not matched to a gene: 12. CDR3 size: 18 residues. Germline CDR1 reads SGHDN; CDR2 reads FVKESK. The sequence derives from a young woman in good health. The chain carries TRBV14 and TRBJ1-1, with TRBD1 identical over 7 bases. Material for sequencing was naive CD4+ T cells sorted from blood. The subset is: CD45RA+ positively selected. Written as DNA, the CDR3 is TGTGCCAGCAGCCAAGATTTACGGGAGAGGGGGCTCAACACTGAAGCTTTCTTT. It is translated as CASSQDLRERGLNTEAFF.